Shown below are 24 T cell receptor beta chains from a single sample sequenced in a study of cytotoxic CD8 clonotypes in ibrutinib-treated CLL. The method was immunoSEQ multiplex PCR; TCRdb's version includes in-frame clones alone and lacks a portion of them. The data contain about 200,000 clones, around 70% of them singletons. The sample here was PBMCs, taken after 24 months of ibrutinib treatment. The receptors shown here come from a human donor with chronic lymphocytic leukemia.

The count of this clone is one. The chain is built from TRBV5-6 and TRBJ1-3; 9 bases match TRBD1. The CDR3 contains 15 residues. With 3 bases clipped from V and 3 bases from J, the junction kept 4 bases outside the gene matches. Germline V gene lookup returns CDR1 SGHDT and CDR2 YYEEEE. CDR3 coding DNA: TGTGCCAGCAGCTACCTGGACAGGGGTGGAAACACCATATATTTT. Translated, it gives CASSYLDRGGNTIYF.

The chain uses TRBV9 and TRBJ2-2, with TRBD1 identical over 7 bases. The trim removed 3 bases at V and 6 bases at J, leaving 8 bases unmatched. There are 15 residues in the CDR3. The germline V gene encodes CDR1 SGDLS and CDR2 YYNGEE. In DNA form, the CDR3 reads TGTGCCAGCAGCGCGACAGGGTTTGGTTCCGGGGAGCTGTTTTTT. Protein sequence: CASSATGFGSGELFF.

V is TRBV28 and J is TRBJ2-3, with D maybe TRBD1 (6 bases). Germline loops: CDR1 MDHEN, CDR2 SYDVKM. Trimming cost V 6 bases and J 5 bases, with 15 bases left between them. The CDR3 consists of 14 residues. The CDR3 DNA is TGTGCCAGCAGGAGGACAGAAAGCTTAGATACGCAGTATTTT. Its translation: CASRRTESLDTQYF.

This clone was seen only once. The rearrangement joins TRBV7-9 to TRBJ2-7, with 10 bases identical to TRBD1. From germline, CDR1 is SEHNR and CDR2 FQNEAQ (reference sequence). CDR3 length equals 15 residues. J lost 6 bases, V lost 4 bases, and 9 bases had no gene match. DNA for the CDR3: TGTGCCAGCAGCTCTCCCGGGACAGGGGCTTTCGAGCAGTACTTC. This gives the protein CASSSPGTGAFEQYF.

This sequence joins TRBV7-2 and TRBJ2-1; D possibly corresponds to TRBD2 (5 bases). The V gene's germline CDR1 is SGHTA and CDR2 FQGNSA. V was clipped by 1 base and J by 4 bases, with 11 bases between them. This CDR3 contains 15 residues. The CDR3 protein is CASSLVGATYNEQFF. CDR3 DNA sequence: TGTGCCAGCAGCTTAGTGGGAGCTACTTACAATGAGCAGTTCTTC.

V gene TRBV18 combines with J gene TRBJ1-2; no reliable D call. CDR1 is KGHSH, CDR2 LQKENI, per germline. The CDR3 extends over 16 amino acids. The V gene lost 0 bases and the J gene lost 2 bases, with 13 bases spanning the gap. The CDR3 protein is CASSPPGAGGNYGYTF. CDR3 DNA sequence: TGTGCCAGCTCACCACCAGGTGCGGGCGGAAACTATGGCTACACCTTC.

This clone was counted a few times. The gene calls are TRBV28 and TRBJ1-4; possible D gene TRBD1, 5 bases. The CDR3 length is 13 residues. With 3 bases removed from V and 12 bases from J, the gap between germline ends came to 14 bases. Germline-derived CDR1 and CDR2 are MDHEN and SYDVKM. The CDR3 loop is CASSLTGVEELFF. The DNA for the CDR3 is TGTGCCAGCAGTTTGACGGGGGTTGAGGAACTGTTTTTT.

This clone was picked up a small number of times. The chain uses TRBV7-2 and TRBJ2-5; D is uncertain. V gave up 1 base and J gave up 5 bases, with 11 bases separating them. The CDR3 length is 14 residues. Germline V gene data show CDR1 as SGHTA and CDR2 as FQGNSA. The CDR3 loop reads CASSLDWGSETQYF. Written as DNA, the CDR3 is TGTGCCAGCAGCTTAGACTGGGGAAGTGAGACCCAGTACTTC.

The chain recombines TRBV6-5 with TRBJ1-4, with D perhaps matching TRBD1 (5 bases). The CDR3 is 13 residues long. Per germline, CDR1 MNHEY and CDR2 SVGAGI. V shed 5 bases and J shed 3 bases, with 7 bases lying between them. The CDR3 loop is CASSTGPNEKLFF. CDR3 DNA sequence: TGTGCCAGCAGTACAGGCCCTAATGAAAAACTGTTTTTT.

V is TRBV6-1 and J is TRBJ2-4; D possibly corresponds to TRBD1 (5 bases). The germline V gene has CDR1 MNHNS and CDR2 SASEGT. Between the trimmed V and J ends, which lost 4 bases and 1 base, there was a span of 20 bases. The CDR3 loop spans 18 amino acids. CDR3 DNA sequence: TGTGCCAGCAGTGGGGTTTGGGGCAACGGCCGGGCCAAAAACATTCAGTACTTC. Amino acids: CASSGVWGNGRAKNIQYF.

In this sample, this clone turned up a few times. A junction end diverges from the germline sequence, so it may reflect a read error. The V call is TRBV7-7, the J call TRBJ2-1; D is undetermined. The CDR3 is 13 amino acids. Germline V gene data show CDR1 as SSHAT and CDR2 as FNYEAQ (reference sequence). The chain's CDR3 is CASSPDSYNEQFF. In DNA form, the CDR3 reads TGTGCTAGCAGCCCTGACTCTTACAATGAGCAGTTCTTC.

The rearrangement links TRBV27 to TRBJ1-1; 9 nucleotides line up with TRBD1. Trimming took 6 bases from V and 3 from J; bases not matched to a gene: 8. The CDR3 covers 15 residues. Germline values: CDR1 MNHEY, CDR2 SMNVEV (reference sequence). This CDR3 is CASRTLQGAYTEAFF. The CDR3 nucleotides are TGTGCCAGCAGGACCCTACAGGGGGCCTACACTGAAGCTTTCTTT.

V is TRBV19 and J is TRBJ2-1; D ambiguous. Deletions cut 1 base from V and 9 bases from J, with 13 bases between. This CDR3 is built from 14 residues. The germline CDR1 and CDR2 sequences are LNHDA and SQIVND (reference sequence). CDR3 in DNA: TGTGCCAGTAGTATAGGCTGGGGTCCGGGTGAGCAGTTCTTC. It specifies CASSIGWGPGEQFF. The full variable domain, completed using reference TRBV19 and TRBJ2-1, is DGGITQSPKYLFRKEGQNVTLSCEQNLNHDAMYWYRQDPGQGLRLIYYSQIVNDFQKGDIAEGYSVSREKKESFPLTVTSAQKNPTAFYLCASSIGWGPGEQFFGPGTRLTVL.

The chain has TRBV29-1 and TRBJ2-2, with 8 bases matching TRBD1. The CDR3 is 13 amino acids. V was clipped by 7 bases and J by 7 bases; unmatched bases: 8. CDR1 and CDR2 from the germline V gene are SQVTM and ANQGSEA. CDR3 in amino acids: CSGSGGPGGELFF. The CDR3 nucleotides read TGCAGCGGTTCAGGGGGCCCCGGCGGGGAGCTGTTTTTT.

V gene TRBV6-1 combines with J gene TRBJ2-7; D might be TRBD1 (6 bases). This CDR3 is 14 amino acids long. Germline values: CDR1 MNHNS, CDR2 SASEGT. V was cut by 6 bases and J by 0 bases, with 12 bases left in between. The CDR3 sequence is CASRTMTGSYEQYF. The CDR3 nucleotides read TGTGCCAGCAGGACCATGACAGGCTCCTACGAGCAGTACTTC.

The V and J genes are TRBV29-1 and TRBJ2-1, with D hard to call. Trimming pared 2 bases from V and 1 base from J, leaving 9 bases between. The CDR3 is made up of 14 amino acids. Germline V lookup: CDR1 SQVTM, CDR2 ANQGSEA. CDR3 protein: CSVEKRGSYNEQFF. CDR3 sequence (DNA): TGCAGCGTTGAAAAGCGTGGATCCTACAATGAGCAGTTCTTC.

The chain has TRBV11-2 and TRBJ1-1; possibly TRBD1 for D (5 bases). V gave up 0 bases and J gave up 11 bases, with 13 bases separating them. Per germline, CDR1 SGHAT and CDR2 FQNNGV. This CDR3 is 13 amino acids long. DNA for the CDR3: TGTGCCAGCAGCTTAGATCGGGGGGGGAGGGCTTTCTTT. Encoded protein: CASSLDRGGRAFF.

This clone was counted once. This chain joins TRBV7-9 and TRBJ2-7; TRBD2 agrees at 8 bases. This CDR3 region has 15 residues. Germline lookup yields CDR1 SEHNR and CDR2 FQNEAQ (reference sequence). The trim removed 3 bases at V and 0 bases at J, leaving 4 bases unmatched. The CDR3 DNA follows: TGTGCCAGCAGCTTGCTAGCGGGCAGCTCCTACGAGCAGTACTTC. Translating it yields CASSLLAGSSYEQYF. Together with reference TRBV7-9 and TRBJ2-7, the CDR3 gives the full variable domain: DTGVSQNPRHKITKRGQNVTFRCDPISEHNRLYWYRQTLGQGPEFLTYFQNEAQLEKSRLLSDRFSAERPKGSFSTLEIQRTEQGDSAMYLCASSLLAGSSYEQYFGPGTRLTVT.

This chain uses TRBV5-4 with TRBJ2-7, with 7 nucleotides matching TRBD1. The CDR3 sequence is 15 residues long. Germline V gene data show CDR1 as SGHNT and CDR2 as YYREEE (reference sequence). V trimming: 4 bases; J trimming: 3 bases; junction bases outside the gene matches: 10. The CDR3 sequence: CASSTRQGIGYEQYF. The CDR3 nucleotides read TGTGCCAGCAGCACGAGACAGGGAATAGGCTACGAGCAGTACTTC. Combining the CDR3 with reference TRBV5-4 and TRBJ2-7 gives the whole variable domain ETGVTQSPTHLIKTRGQQVTLRCSSQSGHNTVSWYQQALGQGPQFIFQYYREEENGRGNFPPRFSGLQFPNYSSELNVNALELDDSALYLCASSTRQGIGYEQYFGPGTRLTVT.

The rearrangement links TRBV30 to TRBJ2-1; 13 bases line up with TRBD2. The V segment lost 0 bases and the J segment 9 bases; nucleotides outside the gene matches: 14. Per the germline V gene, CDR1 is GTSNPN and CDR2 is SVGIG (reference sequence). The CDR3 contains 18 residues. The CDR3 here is CAWSVWVTSGRAGGEQFF. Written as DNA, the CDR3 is TGTGCCTGGAGTGTCTGGGTTACTAGCGGGAGGGCCGGTGGTGAGCAGTTCTTC.

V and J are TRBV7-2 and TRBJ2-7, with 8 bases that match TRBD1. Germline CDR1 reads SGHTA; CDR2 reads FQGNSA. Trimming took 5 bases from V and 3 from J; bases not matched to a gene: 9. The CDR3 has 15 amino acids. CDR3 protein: CASSLQDRGFYEQYF. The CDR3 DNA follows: TGTGCCAGCAGCCTACAAGACAGGGGATTCTACGAGCAGTACTTC.

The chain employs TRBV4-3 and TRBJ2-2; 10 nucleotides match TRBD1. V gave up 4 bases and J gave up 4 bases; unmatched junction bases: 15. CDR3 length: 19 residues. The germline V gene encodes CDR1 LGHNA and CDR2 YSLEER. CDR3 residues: CASSPSYKTRTGGTGELFF. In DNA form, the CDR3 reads TGCGCCAGCAGCCCAAGCTATAAAACGAGGACAGGGGGCACCGGGGAGCTGTTTTTT.

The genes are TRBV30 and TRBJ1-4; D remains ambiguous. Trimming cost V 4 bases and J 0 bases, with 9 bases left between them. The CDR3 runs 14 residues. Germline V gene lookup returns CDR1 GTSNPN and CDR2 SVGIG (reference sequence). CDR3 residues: CAWNRDATNEKLFF. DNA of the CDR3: TGTGCCTGGAATAGAGATGCAACTAATGAAAAACTGTTTTTT.

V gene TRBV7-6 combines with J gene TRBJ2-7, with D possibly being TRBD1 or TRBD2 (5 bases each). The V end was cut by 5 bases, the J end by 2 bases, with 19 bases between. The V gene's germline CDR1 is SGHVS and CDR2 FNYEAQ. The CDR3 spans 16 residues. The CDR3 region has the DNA TGTGCCAGCAGCACAGGACCGGGAAAAATGACCTACGAGCAGTACTTC. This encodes CASSTGPGKMTYEQYF.